Included here is one T cell receptor beta chain sequence, with context. Its antigen is unidentified. This sample stems from a study of monozygotic twins with cystic fibrosis. Assay used: immunoSEQ multiplex PCR; TCRdb lists only in-frame clones, some missing. Of tens of thousands of clones listed, around 96% were seen once; the top ten hold 0.15% to 0.2%. Overall study results and limits: Unrelated CF individuals shared fewer identical clonotypes than monozygotic CF twins. V usage most resembled the co-twin in 13 of 16 pairs. Median Simpson clonality of 0.0095 suggested naive T cells predominated. Shared CDR3 numbers were not associated with age, concordance or severity.

The sequence was collected from a girl aged 2-10 years with cystic fibrosis. The sequencing sample was made of blood.

The CDR3 is CASSWTVYSPLHF. The CDR3 DNA sequence: TGTGCCAGCAGTTGGACAGTCTATTCACCCCTCCACTTT. The chain employs TRBV6-6 and TRBJ1-6; maybe TRBD1 (6 bases). In germline, CDR1 is MNHNY, CDR2 SVGAGI (reference sequence). This CDR3 has 13 residues. Trimming removed 4 bases at V and 8 bases at J, with 9 bases between.